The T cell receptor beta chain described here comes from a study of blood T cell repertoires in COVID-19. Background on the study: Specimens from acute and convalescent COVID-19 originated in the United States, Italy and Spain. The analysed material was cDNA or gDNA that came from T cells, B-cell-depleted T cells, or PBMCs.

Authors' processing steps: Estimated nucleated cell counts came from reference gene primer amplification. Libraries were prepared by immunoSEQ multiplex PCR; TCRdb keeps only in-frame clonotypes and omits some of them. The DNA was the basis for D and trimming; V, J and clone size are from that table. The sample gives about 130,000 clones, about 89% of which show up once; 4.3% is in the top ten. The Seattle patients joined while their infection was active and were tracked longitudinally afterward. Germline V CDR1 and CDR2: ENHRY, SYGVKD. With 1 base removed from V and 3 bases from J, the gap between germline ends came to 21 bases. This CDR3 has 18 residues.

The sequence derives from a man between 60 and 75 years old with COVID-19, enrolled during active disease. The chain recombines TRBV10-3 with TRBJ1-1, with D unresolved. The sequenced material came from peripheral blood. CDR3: CAISEYPGSGDGDTEAFF. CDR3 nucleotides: TGTGCCATCAGTGAGTACCCTGGTTCCGGGGATGGGGACACTGAAGCTTTCTTT.